This T cell receptor beta chain was retrieved from a study of T cell responses to AZD1222 COVID-19 vaccine (dated by TCRdb to 2020 to 2022). Regarding the study in general: TCR sequencing was performed for more than 230 trial participants, of whom roughly 200 were given two doses of AZD1222 and around 25 were given two doses of MenACWY control vaccine. Trial participants were enrolled by age into subgroups of 18-55, 56-69 and 70-plus years, and around 150, 28 and 57 TCR-sequenced participants, respectively, were included in these subgroups.

The CDR3 regions of human TCRbeta chains were analyzed by immunosequencing. Concerning the study's data processing: TCRs in the repertoires were matched against a reference library of SARS-CoV-2-specific TCRs that had been generated with the MIRA antigen-specificity platform. Breadth was defined as the fraction of unique TCRs that were SARS-CoV-2-associated, and depth was defined as the fraction of total T cells that were SARS-CoV-2-associated. Using the MIRA data, each spike-specific TCR was assigned both to the spike region to which the TCR was reactive and to a CD4 or CD8 class. Log10-transformed breadth and depth values were compared by one-way ANOVA with Sidak's multiple comparisons tests. Imported from immuneACCESS, the table was reduced by TCRdb to in-frame sequences with V and J called. These copies leave out some clones; in studies compared against another copy, an unresolved V gene accounts for under half, and the cause of the remainder is not known. For V, J and clone size, that table is used; D and trimming come from the DNA. The sample includes some 120,000 clones, with 92% observed a single time. The ten biggest clones cover 1.6% of the sample.

In the germline V gene, CDR1 corresponds to SGHTA and CDR2 to FQGTGA. From its cysteine to its phenylalanine, the CDR3 spans 14 amino acids. The sequence is cut down to CDR3 DNA, 42 bases in frame from base 1. The germline ends are 10 bases apart after V is trimmed by 4 bases and J by 1 base. This specimen's time point label, interpreted: about 28 days (+/-7) after the second vaccine dose. AZD1222 recipients with second doses at about 4 weeks or about 12 weeks were pooled, because spike-specific TCR depth and breadth did not differ between schedules. Vaccinee samples came from UK trials COV001 and COV002, including a single-blind randomized controlled phase 2/3 trial of AZD1222 (ChAdOx1 nCoV-19) in healthy adults. For TCRbeta chain sequencing, PBMC samples were collected from trial participants at day 0 and at day 28 after the second dose. Of note for this clone: Its antigen is currently not known. The record has no base qualities; no much larger clone is one base away.

What the study reported, not specific to this receptor: After two AZD1222 doses, both the breadth and the depth of spike-specific TCRs were significantly higher than at day 0 and than in MenACWY recipients. Participants were mostly white British and included more females than males, and it was suggested by the authors that clonal diversity may have been underestimated. Conclusions about previously exposed vaccinees are limited because only five to seven AZD1222 recipients were SARS-CoV-2 seropositive at baseline. The 56-69-year group was small, and its depth increase did not reach significance, likely because of low power. Epitopes outside the regions mutated in the B.1.351 and B.1.1.7 variants were reportedly recognized by nearly half of the unique spike-specific TCRs. CD4 TCRs associated with the vaccine covered the entire spike protein, and the dominant responses were in regions 160-218 and 743-854. No day 14 peak-response samples were available, so repertoires were characterized only after the peak T cell response.

The TCR comes from an adult who received the AZD1222 COVID-19 vaccine. The chain links TRBV7-3 with TRBJ1-2; there is no confident call for the D gene. The sequences come from peripheral blood, collected 28 days after the second AZD1222 dose. The nucleotides read TGTGCCAGCAGCTCCGGCGCGAGTAACTATGGCTACACCTTC. It specifies CASSSGASNYGYTF. Full variable domain (CDR3 extended with the reference TRBV7-3 and TRBJ1-2 proteins): GAGVSQTPSNKVTEKGKYVELRCDPISGHTALYWYRQSLGQGPEFLIYFQGTGAADDSGLPNDRFFAVRPEGSVSTLKIQRTERGDSAVYLCASSSGASNYGYTFGSGTRLTVV.